This TCR beta chain emerged from a study of blood T cell repertoires in COVID-19. Study-level background: The United States, Italy and Spain supplied acute and convalescent COVID-19 samples. T cells, B-cell-depleted T cells, or PBMCs provided the cDNA or gDNA that served as material.

In the source study's methods: Amplification of reference gene primers provided the estimated nucleated cell counts. Profiled with immunoSEQ multiplex PCR; TCRdb holds only in-frame clones, not every one. The D gene and trimming were derived from the DNA, and the V and J assignments and clone size from that table. The table has more than 110,000 clones, 70% to 90% seen once. The CDR3 runs 17 residues. V trimming: 6 bases; J trimming: 3 bases; junction bases outside the gene matches: 9. Germline values: CDR1 MDHEN, CDR2 SYDVKM. Material: peripheral blood. The V gene is TRBV28, the J gene TRBJ2-1; TRBD2 agrees at 12 bases. The source of this sequence is a man in his fifties or sixties with acute or convalescent COVID-19. CDR3 nucleotide sequence: TGTGCCAGCAGCTCGAGTCTAGCGGGAGGGTTCTACAATGAGCAGTTCTTC. This codes for CASSSSLAGGFYNEQFF.